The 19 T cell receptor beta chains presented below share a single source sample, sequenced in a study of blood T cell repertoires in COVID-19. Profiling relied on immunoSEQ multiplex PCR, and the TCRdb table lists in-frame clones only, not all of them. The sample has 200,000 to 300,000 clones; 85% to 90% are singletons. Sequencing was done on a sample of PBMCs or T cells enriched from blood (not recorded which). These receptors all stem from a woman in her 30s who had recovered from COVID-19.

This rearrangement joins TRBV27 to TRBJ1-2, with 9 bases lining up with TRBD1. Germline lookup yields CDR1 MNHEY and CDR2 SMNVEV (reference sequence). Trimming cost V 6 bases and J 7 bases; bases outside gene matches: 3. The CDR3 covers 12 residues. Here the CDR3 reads CASRTGGGGYTF. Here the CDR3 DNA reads TGTGCCAGCAGGACAGGGGGTGGTGGCTACACCTTC.

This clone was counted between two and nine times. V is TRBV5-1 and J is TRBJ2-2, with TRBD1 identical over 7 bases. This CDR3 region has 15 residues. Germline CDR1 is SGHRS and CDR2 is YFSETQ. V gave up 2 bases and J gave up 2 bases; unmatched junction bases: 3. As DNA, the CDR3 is TGCGCCAGCAGCTTAGGGGGCCTTAACACCGGGGAGCTGTTTTTT. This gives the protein CASSLGGLNTGELFF.

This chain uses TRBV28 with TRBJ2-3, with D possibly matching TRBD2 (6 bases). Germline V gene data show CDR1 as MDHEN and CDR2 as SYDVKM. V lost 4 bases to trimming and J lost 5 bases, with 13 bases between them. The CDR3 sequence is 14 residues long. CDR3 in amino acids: CASSSPGVRDTQYF. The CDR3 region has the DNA TGTGCCAGCAGTTCCCCGGGAGTGAGAGATACGCAGTATTTT.

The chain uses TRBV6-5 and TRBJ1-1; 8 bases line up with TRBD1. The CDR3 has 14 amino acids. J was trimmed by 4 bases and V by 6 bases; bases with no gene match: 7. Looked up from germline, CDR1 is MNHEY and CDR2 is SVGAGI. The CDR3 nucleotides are TGTGCCAGCAGGGCCGGACAGGGAGTCACTGAAGCTTTCTTT. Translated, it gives CASRAGQGVTEAFF.

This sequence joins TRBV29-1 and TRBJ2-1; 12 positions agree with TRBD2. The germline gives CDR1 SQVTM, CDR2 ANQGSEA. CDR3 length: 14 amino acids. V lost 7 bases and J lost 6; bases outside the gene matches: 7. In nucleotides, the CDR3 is TGCAGCGCCTACCTAGCGGGAGGGGCCAATGAGCAGTTCTTC. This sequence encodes CSAYLAGGANEQFF.

CDR3 sequence reads: CATHPRGQGSQPQHF. CDR3 nucleotides: TGTGCCACTCATCCTAGGGGACAGGGGAGTCAGCCCCAGCATTTT. The chain has TRBV19 and TRBJ1-5; 10 nucleotides align to TRBD1. The V and J ends lost 10 bases and 6 bases, in that order; junction bases with no gene match: 12. Germline V gene data show CDR1 as LNHDA and CDR2 as SQIVND (reference sequence). This CDR3 is 15 amino acids long. Supplemented by reference TRBV19 and TRBJ1-5, the full variable domain reads DGGITQSPKYLFRKEGQNVTLSCEQNLNHDAMYWYRQDPGQGLRLIYYSQIVNDFQKGDIAEGYSVSREKKESFPLTVTSAQKNPTAFYLCATHPRGQGSQPQHFGDGTRLSIL.

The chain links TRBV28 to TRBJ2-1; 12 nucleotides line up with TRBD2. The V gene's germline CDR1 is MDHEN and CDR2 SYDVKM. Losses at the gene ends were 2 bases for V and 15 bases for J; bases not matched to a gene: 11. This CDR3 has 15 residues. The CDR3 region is CASSLGLAGTRVRFF. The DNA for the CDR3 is TGTGCCAGCAGTTTAGGACTAGCGGGAACCCGAGTTCGGTTCTTC.

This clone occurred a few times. The CDR3 loop is CATSGWQNTEAFF. The CDR3 DNA reads TGTGCCACCAGTGGTTGGCAGAACACTGAAGCTTTCTTT. The rearrangement joins TRBV24-1 to TRBJ1-1; unclear D gene. The CDR3 spans 13 residues. Germline CDR1 reads KGHDR; CDR2 reads SFDVKD. Deletions cut 5 bases from V and 1 base from J, with 7 bases between.

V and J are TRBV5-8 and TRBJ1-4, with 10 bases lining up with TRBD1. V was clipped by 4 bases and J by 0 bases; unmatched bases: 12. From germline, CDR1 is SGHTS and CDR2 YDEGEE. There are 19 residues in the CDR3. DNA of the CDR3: TGTGCCAGCAGCCTAAGGGGACAGGGGATGTTGGCAACTAATGAAAAACTGTTTTTT. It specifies CASSLRGQGMLATNEKLFF.

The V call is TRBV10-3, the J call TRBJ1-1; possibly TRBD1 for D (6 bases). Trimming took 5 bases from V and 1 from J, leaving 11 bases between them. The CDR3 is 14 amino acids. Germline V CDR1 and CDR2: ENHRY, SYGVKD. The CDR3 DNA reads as TGTGCCATCAGTTTGGACAGCACGAACACTGAAGCTTTCTTT. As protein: CAISLDSTNTEAFF.

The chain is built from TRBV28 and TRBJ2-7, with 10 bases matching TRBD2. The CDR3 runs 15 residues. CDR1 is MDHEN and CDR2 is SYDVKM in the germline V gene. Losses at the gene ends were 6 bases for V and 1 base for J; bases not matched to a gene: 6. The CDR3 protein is CASSKGLAVSYEQYF. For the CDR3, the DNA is TGTGCCAGCAGCAAAGGACTAGCGGTTTCCTACGAGCAGTACTTC. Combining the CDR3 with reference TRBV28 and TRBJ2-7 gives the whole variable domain DVKVTQSSRYLVKRTGEKVFLECVQDMDHENMFWYRQDPGLGLRLIYFSYDVKMKEKGDIPEGYSVSREKKERFSLILESASTNQTSMYLCASSKGLAVSYEQYFGPGTRLTVT.

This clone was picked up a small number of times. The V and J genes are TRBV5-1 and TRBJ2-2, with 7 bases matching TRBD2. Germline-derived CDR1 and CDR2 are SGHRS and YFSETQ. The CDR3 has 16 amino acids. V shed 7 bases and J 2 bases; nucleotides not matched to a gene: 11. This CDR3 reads CASALAGAGNTGELFF. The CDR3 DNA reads TGCGCCAGCGCCCTTGCCGGAGCGGGAAACACCGGGGAGCTGTTTTTT.

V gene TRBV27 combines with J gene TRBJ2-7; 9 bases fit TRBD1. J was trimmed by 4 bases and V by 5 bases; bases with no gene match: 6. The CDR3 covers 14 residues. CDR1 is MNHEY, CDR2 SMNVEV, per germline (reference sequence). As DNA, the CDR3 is TGTGCCAGCAGTCCGGGACAGGGACGGTACGAGCAGTACTTC. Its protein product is CASSPGQGRYEQYF.

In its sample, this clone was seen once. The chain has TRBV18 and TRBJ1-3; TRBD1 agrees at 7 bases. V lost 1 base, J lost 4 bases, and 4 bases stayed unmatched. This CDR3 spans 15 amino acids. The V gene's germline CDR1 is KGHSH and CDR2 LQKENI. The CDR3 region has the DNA TGTGCCAGCTCACCACAGGGGGCGCCAGGAAACACCATATATTTT. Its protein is CASSPQGAPGNTIYF. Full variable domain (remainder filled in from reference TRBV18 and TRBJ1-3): NAGVMQNPRHLVRRRGQEARLRCSPMKGHSHVYWYRQLPEEGLKFMVYLQKENIIDESGMPKERFSAEFPKEGPSILRIQQVVRGDSAAYFCASSPQGAPGNTIYFGEGSWLTVV.

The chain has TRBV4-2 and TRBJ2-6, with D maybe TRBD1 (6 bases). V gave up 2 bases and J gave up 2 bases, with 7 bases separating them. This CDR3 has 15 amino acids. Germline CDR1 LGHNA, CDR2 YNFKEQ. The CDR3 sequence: CASSQTGPGANVLTF. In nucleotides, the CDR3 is TGTGCCAGCAGCCAAACAGGGCCTGGGGCCAACGTCCTGACTTTC.

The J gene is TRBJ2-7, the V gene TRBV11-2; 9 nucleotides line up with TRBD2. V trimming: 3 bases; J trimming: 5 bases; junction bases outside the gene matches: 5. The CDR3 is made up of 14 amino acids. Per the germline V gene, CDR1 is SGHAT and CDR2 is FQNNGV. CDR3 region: CASSFSGSPHEQYF. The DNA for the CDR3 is TGTGCCAGCAGCTTTAGCGGGAGTCCCCACGAGCAGTACTTC.

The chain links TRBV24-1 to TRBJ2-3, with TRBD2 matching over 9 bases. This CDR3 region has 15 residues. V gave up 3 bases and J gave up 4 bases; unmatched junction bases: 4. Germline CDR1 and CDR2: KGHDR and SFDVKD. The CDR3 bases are TGTGCCACCAGTGATCAGCGGGAGGTTCCAGATACGCAGTATTTT. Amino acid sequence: CATSDQREVPDTQYF.

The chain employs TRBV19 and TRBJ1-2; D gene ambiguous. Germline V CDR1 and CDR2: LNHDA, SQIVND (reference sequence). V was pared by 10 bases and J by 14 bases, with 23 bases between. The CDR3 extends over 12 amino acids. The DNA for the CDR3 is TGTGCCACCGCATCATGGCCGGGAAGAGAAACCTTC. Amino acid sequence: CATASWPGRETF. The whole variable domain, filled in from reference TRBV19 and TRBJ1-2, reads DGGITQSPKYLFRKEGQNVTLSCEQNLNHDAMYWYRQDPGQGLRLIYYSQIVNDFQKGDIAEGYSVSREKKESFPLTVTSAQKNPTAFYLCATASWPGRETFGSGTRLTVV.

DNA for the CDR3: TGTGCCAGCAGCAAGGGACTAGCGAGTGACATTCAGTACTTC. This sequence encodes CASSKGLASDIQYF. The chain carries TRBV7-3 and TRBJ2-4; 10 nucleotides line up with TRBD2. Germline loops: CDR1 SGHTA, CDR2 FQGTGA. The CDR3 has 14 amino acids. Germline trimming cut 5 bases from V and 8 bases from J; bases unmatched to any gene: 6.